This passage covers 31 T cell receptor beta chains from one sample sequenced in a study of blood T cell repertoires in COVID-19. Profiling relied on immunoSEQ multiplex PCR, and the TCRdb table lists in-frame clones only, not all of them. The table records roughly 400,000 clones, 80% to 90% of them present only once. The sequencing sample was made of PBMCs or T cells enriched from blood (not recorded which). These TCRs come from a man aged 25 to 45 who had recovered from COVID-19.

The chain uses TRBV12-5 and TRBJ2-7, with 7 bases identical to TRBD1. From germline, CDR1 is LGHNT and CDR2 FRNRAP. The CDR3 length is 13 residues. V gave up 6 bases and J gave up 0 bases; unmatched junction bases: 2. CDR3 DNA sequence: TGTGCTAGTGGGGGGGACAGCTCCTACGAGCAGTACTTC. Protein: CASGGDSSYEQYF.

The genes are TRBV29-1 and TRBJ1-3, with TRBD1 identical over 7 bases. Germline values: CDR1 SQVTM, CDR2 ANQGSEA. The CDR3 loop spans 14 amino acids. V gave up 7 bases and J gave up 4 bases; unmatched junction bases: 10. CDR3 sequence: CSATQQGRGNTIYF. In DNA form, the CDR3 reads TGCAGCGCCACACAACAGGGGCGCGGAAACACCATATATTTT.

V gene TRBV7-9 combines with J gene TRBJ2-7; TRBD1 matches at 7 bases. Per germline, CDR1 SEHNR and CDR2 FQNEAQ (reference sequence). The CDR3 contains 13 residues. The junction had 4 bases not matched to a gene; V was cut back by 2 bases and J by 6 bases. CDR3 loop: CASSLLGGGEQYF. The CDR3 DNA sequence: TGTGCCAGCAGCTTACTAGGGGGCGGCGAGCAGTACTTC.

The V and J genes are TRBV4-2 and TRBJ1-5; no clear D gene. The germline V gene encodes CDR1 LGHNA and CDR2 YNFKEQ. The CDR3 consists of 13 residues. V dropped 2 bases and J dropped 5 bases, with 7 bases sitting between them. CDR3 nucleotide sequence: TGTGCCAGCAGCCAACAGGAGGATCAGCCCCAGCATTTT. Amino acid sequence: CASSQQEDQPQHF.

V gene TRBV15 combines with J gene TRBJ1-4, with D unresolved. The CDR3 runs 16 residues. From germline, CDR1 is LNHNV and CDR2 YYDKDF (reference sequence). Trimming took off 2 bases at V and 5 bases at J, with 15 bases between the two ends. DNA for the CDR3: TGTGCCACCAGCAGACCTGCACAGATAACCAATGAAAAACTGTTTTTT. It specifies CATSRPAQITNEKLFF.

The rearrangement uses TRBV19 and TRBJ1-2, with a tentative D call TRBD1 (5 bases). Between the trimmed V and J ends, which lost 4 bases and 8 bases, there was a span of 14 bases. Germline V gene lookup returns CDR1 LNHDA and CDR2 SQIVND (reference sequence). There are 13 residues in the CDR3. CDR3 loop: CASSTRSGFGYTF. The CDR3, as DNA: TGTGCCAGTAGTACGCGTTCAGGGTTCGGCTACACCTTC.

The chain carries TRBV3-1 (or the pseudogene TRBV3-2) and TRBJ1-5; a weak D match, TRBD1 (5 bases). The V and J ends lost 1 base and 7 bases respectively, with 11 bases between them. The V gene's germline CDR1 is LGHDT and CDR2 YNNKEL (reference sequence). The CDR3 covers 14 residues. CDR3 nucleotides: TGTGCCAGCAGCCAAGGAACAGGTTGGCAGCCCCAGCATTTT. Translated: CASSQGTGWQPQHF.

This clone was counted a few times. The chain is built from TRBV19 and TRBJ1-5, with a tentative D call TRBD1 (5 bases). The CDR3 is 16 residues long. V shed 7 bases and J shed 9 bases, with 25 bases lying between them. The germline V gene encodes CDR1 LNHDA and CDR2 SQIVND (reference sequence). This chain's CDR3 is CASTPGDVGPKGPQHF. The CDR3 nucleotides read TGTGCCAGTACCCCGGGGGATGTAGGGCCGAAGGGGCCCCAGCATTTT.

As concerns this clone: The identical CDR3 is also encoded by other nucleotide sequences in the sample. V is TRBV28 and J is TRBJ1-2, with a tentative D call TRBD1 (5 bases). The V gene lost 2 bases and the J gene lost 4 bases, with 8 bases spanning the gap. CDR1 MDHEN and CDR2 SYDVKM come from the germline V gene. This CDR3 region has 13 residues. The CDR3 DNA sequence: TGTGCCAGCAGTTTACGGGGGTCCTATGGCTACACCTTC. It yields the protein CASSLRGSYGYTF.

V usage is TRBV2 and J usage is TRBJ2-7, with 8 positions matching TRBD1. This CDR3 contains 14 residues. Germline V gene lookup returns CDR1 SNHLY and CDR2 FYNNEI. Trimming removed 0 bases from V and 6 bases from J; junction bases left unmatched: 4. CDR3 bases: TGTGCCAGCAGTGAAGCTCTGACAGGGGTCGAGCAGTACTTC. Its translation: CASSEALTGVEQYF. Variable domain in full (rest from reference TRBV2 and TRBJ2-7): EPEVTQTPSHQVTQMGQEVILRCVPISNHLYFYWYRQILGQKVEFLVSFYNNEISEKSEIFDDQFSVERPDGSNFTLKIRSTKLEDSAMYFCASSEALTGVEQYFGPGTRLTVT.

The chain has TRBV7-8 and TRBJ2-2; possibly TRBD2 for D (6 bases). Germline values: CDR1 SGHVS, CDR2 FQNEAQ. CDR3 size: 16 residues. The V end was cut by 1 base, the J end by 4 bases, with 13 bases between. CDR3 nucleotides: TGTGCCAGCAGCTTAGACCGAAGGAGGGGCACCGGGGAGCTGTTTTTT. Encoded protein: CASSLDRRRGTGELFF.

The chain uses TRBV2 and TRBJ2-5; D possibly corresponds to TRBD2 (5 bases). Trimming stripped 5 bases from V and 2 bases from J, with 12 bases between. The CDR3 is 14 residues long. Germline lookup yields CDR1 SNHLY and CDR2 FYNNEI. The DNA for the CDR3 is TGTGCCAGCAGTCCAGCGGAACCACAAGAGACCCAGTACTTC. Its translation: CASSPAEPQETQYF.

This clone appeared a single time. The chain joins TRBV5-1 to TRBJ2-7; a weak D match, TRBD2 (5 bases). The germline V gene has CDR1 SGHRS and CDR2 YFSETQ. The CDR3 spans 14 residues. Trimming took 5 bases from V and 0 from J, leaving 12 bases between them. The CDR3 here is CASRSGLTSYEQYF. The CDR3 DNA sequence: TGCGCCAGCAGATCCGGACTCACCTCCTACGAGCAGTACTTC.

The chain is built from TRBV28 and TRBJ1-2; the D gene is possibly TRBD1 (5 bases). The CDR3 contains 15 residues. Deletions cut 6 bases from V and 1 base from J, with 15 bases between. Germline V gene sequence: CDR1 MDHEN, CDR2 SYDVKM. CDR3 DNA sequence: TGTGCCAGCAGCCCTTATCGACAGCTTAACTATGGCTACACCTTC. Amino acids: CASSPYRQLNYGYTF.

This rearrangement joins TRBV2 to TRBJ1-6, with 11 bases fitting TRBD1. The CDR3 extends over 14 amino acids. Looked up from germline, CDR1 is SNHLY and CDR2 is FYNNEI. Trimming took 6 bases from V and 10 from J; bases not matched to a gene: 5. CDR3: CASSGTGGGSPLHF. The CDR3 region has the DNA TGTGCCAGCAGCGGGACAGGGGGGGGATCACCCCTCCACTTT.

The chain employs TRBV30 and TRBJ2-2; TRBD2 might be the D (5 bases). Trimming took 5 bases from V and 7 from J, leaving 11 bases between them. This CDR3 is built from 12 residues. Germline CDR1 reads GTSNPN; CDR2 reads SVGIG (reference sequence). The CDR3 reads CAWAGLGGELFF. The CDR3 DNA reads as TGTGCCTGGGCCGGACTTGGCGGGGAGCTGTTTTTT.

This clone was counted once. This chain connects TRBV10-3 to TRBJ2-7; a possible D gene is TRBD2 (6 bases). Trimming pared 6 bases from V and 0 bases from J, leaving 15 bases between. Germline V lookup: CDR1 ENHRY, CDR2 SYGVKD. CDR3 length: 15 residues. CDR3 amino acids: CAISAGTGSSYEQYF. CDR3 sequence (DNA): TGTGCCATCAGCGCGGGGACGGGTAGCTCCTACGAGCAGTACTTC.

The rearrangement links TRBV4-1 to TRBJ1-2; no definite D call. V dropped 1 base and J dropped 8 bases, with 17 bases sitting between them. Germline V lookup: CDR1 MGHRA, CDR2 YSYEKL. This CDR3 comprises 15 residues. The CDR3 DNA follows: TGCGCCAGCAGCCAAGGACTCGTTCCTACCGTAGGCTACACCTTC. Residues: CASSQGLVPTVGYTF.

This chain links TRBV20-1 with TRBJ2-7, with 7 bases identical to TRBD2. V was pared by 3 bases and J by 0 bases, with 8 bases of the junction left unmatched. Germline V gene data show CDR1 as DFQATT and CDR2 as SNEGSKA (reference sequence). The CDR3 totals 15 residues. The CDR3 loop is CSASRAGGSSYEQYF. DNA of the CDR3: TGCAGTGCTAGTCGGGCGGGCGGGAGCTCCTACGAGCAGTACTTC.

The chain has TRBV29-1 and TRBJ2-2; D gene uncertain. The CDR3 length is 12 residues. Germline V CDR1 and CDR2: SQVTM, ANQGSEA. Between the trimmed V and J ends, which lost 5 bases and 1 base, there was a span of 5 bases. The CDR3 protein is CSVSMNTGELFF. The CDR3 DNA sequence: TGCAGCGTTTCCATGAACACCGGGGAGCTGTTTTTT.

The chain links TRBV10-2 to TRBJ2-1; 8 nucleotides align to TRBD2. The CDR3 sequence is 19 residues long. The V gene end was trimmed by 5 bases and the J gene end by 0 bases; junction bases not matched to a gene: 15. CDR1 is WSHSY and CDR2 is SAAADI in the germline V gene. The DNA for the CDR3 is TGCGCCAGCAGTCACCCCAGTAGAGCGGGAGCCCGCTCCTACAATGAGCAGTTCTTC. Translating it yields CASSHPSRAGARSYNEQFF.

This sequence joins TRBV28 and TRBJ2-1; D remains ambiguous. V gave up 4 bases and J gave up 6 bases, with 13 bases separating them. Germline V gives CDR1 MDHEN, CDR2 SYDVKM. CDR3 length: 14 amino acids. This CDR3 is CASSSLGSFNEQFF. CDR3 DNA sequence: TGTGCCAGCAGTTCCCTAGGTAGCTTCAATGAGCAGTTCTTC.

The rearrangement joins TRBV12-3 or TRBV12-4 to TRBJ1-6, with D possibly being TRBD1 (5 bases). V was pared by 7 bases and J by 5 bases, with 9 bases between. This CDR3 spans 13 amino acids. CDR3 sequence reads: CASTGYHNSPLHF. In DNA, the CDR3 is TGTGCCAGCACAGGGTACCATAATTCACCCCTCCACTTT.

This clone was recorded once. V is TRBV24-1 and J is TRBJ2-6, with D uncertain. V dropped 6 bases and J dropped 13 bases, with 12 bases sitting between them. The CDR3 sequence is 12 residues long. Germline CDR1 and CDR2: KGHDR and SFDVKD. The CDR3 region has the DNA TGTGCCACCAGTCTGAGAGGCGAGGTCCTGACTTTC. This codes for CATSLRGEVLTF.

The sample holds one count of this clone. This chain links TRBV5-1 with TRBJ2-5, with 12 bases that match TRBD2. The germline V gene encodes CDR1 SGHRS and CDR2 YFSETQ. This CDR3 is 19 amino acids long. V was clipped by 4 bases and J by 5 bases; unmatched bases: 18. For the CDR3, the DNA is TGCGCCAGCAGCCCAGGACTAGCGGGATTACAATACCCGGGGGAGACCCAGTACTTC. It translates to CASSPGLAGLQYPGETQYF.

This chain joins TRBV12-5 and TRBJ2-3; 13 nucleotides line up with TRBD2. This CDR3 has 15 amino acids. From germline, CDR1 is LGHNT and CDR2 FRNRAP. V trimming: 7 bases; J trimming: 7 bases; junction bases outside the gene matches: 8. The CDR3, as DNA: TGTGCTAGTGCCCCACTAGCGGGAGGGAGAAATACGCAGTATTTT. Amino acids: CASAPLAGGRNTQYF.

This clone was seen just once. The chain uses TRBV10-1 and TRBJ2-1, with 10 bases identical to TRBD2. Looked up from germline, CDR1 is WNHNN and CDR2 is SYGVQD (reference sequence). This CDR3 spans 18 amino acids. Trimming cost V 3 bases and J 1 base; bases outside gene matches: 9. The CDR3 sequence: CASSDYLAGVTSYNEQFF. The CDR3 DNA is TGCGCCAGCAGTGACTATCTAGCGGGAGTCACGTCCTACAATGAGCAGTTCTTC.

Written as DNA, the CDR3 is TGTGCCAGCAGCGTCGGACAGGGCGGTGGGGAGCTGTTTTTT. Residues: CASSVGQGGGELFF. J is TRBJ2-2 and V is TRBV9; 8 positions match TRBD1. The J segment lost 8 bases and the V segment lost 2 bases, leaving 5 bases of the junction unmatched. The CDR3 contains 14 residues. The germline CDR1 and CDR2 sequences are SGDLS and YYNGEE.

The gene calls are TRBV28 and TRBJ2-7; 10 bases fit TRBD1. The V gene's germline CDR1 is MDHEN and CDR2 SYDVKM. V lost 6 bases to trimming and J lost 2 bases; unmatched junction nucleotides: 4. The CDR3 extends over 14 amino acids. CDR3 loop: CASSSGQGTYEQYF. CDR3 in DNA: TGTGCCAGCAGCTCGGGACAGGGGACCTACGAGCAGTACTTC.

The chain is built from TRBV19 and TRBJ2-5; no firm D call. Germline V gives CDR1 LNHDA, CDR2 SQIVND (reference sequence). This CDR3 has 13 amino acids. V was pared by 4 bases and J by 5 bases, with 11 bases between. CDR3 DNA: TGTGCCAGTAGTAAAGCGCGCGCCGAGACCCAGTACTTC. The encoded protein is CASSKARAETQYF.

The chain joins TRBV5-1 to TRBJ2-2; D remains ambiguous. The germline V gene encodes CDR1 SGHRS and CDR2 YFSETQ. The V end lost 0 bases, the J end lost 7 bases, and 4 bases lay between the germline ends. The CDR3 length is 12 residues. The CDR3 loop reads CASSLVVGELFF. CDR3 nucleotide sequence: TGCGCCAGCAGCTTGGTAGTCGGGGAGCTGTTTTTT.